This T cell receptor beta chain was captured by sequencing in a study of vaccination effects on CD4 cells after COVID-19. The assay was immunoSEQ multiplex PCR, and TCRdb's table has in-frame clones only and misses some. The data contain fewer than 85,000 clones, 60% to 85% of them singletons. Details on this clone: What it recognizes is unknown.

Peptide-pool stimulation followed by sequencing identified expanded antigen-specific CD4+ clonotypes in the ViraFEST assay. Culturing for ten to eleven days preceded CD4+ T cell isolation. The vaccine recipients had no prior SARS-CoV-2 infection, with negative nucleocapsid antibodies. IL-2 medium was substituted for half the medium on days 3 and 7. From germline, CDR1 is SGHRS and CDR2 YFSETQ. The CDR3 has 13 amino acids. V was clipped by 3 bases and J by 9 bases, with 13 bases between them. The TCR sequence derives from a human donor who received a COVID-19 vaccine. The source material was CD4+ T cells from PBMCs cultured with SARS-CoV-2 spike peptides, sampled before COVID-19 vaccination. This chain joins TRBV5-1 and TRBJ1-5; unclear D gene. Here the CDR3 reads CASSSESGTPQHF. The DNA for the CDR3 is TGCGCCAGCAGCTCGGAATCAGGAACGCCCCAGCATTTT.